These 14 T cell receptor beta chains were sequenced from one sample in a study of cytomegalovirus exposure and HLA in healthy donors. 60 Vbeta and 13 Jbeta primers were used in PCR. Sequencing was performed with immunoSEQ multiplex PCR; in TCRdb, only in-frame clones are kept and a portion is missing. The sample comprises 250,000 or so clones, around 81% of which are singletons, and around 8.6% rests with the top ten. The material sequenced was PBMCs. Source of these receptors: a woman aged 60-70 years in good health and CMV-seropositive.

The chain is built from TRBV29-1 and TRBJ2-7; TRBD2 matches at 11 bases. CDR1 and CDR2 from the germline V gene are SQVTM and ANQGSEA. This CDR3 has 13 residues. The junction had 4 bases not matched to a gene; V was cut back by 7 bases and J by 2 bases. The CDR3: CSALLAGAYEQYF. In nucleotides, the CDR3 is TGCAGCGCCCTACTAGCGGGAGCCTACGAGCAGTACTTC.

J is TRBJ2-3 and V is TRBV29-1; 7 bases map to TRBD2. J lost 2 bases, V lost 8 bases, and 16 bases had no gene match. Germline values: CDR1 SQVTM, CDR2 ANQGSEA. The CDR3 totals 16 residues. CDR3 in amino acids: CSLSGTQLINTDTQYF. CDR3 in DNA: TGCAGCTTAAGCGGGACCCAACTCATAAACACAGATACGCAGTATTTT.

The rearrangement uses TRBV5-1 and TRBJ2-5; TRBD2 agrees at 12 bases. The CDR3 is 16 amino acids. Germline-derived CDR1 and CDR2 are SGHRS and YFSETQ. V was clipped by 0 bases and J by 4 bases; unmatched bases: 4. The DNA for the CDR3 is TGCGCCAGCAGCTTGGCTACGGGACTAGCGGGAGAGACCCAGTACTTC. This translates into CASSLATGLAGETQYF. Complete variable domain (other parts from reference TRBV5-1 and TRBJ2-5): KAGVTQTPRYLIKTRGQQVTLSCSPISGHRSVSWYQQTPGQGLQFLFEYFSETQRNKGNFPGRFSGRQFSNSRSEMNVSTLELGDSALYLCASSLATGLAGETQYFGPGTRLLVL.

J is TRBJ2-1 and V is TRBV5-4; weak D call: TRBD1 (5 bases). The ends were cut back, 4 bases at V and 10 bases at J, with 12 bases in the middle. The CDR3 has 12 residues. The germline V gene has CDR1 SGHNT and CDR2 YYREEE (reference sequence). CDR3 loop: CASSGAPWEQFF. CDR3 nucleotide sequence: TGTGCCAGCAGCGGGGCCCCTTGGGAGCAGTTCTTC.

CDR3 residues: CASLEGGRSNTEAFF. The CDR3 DNA reads as TGTGCCAGCTTGGAGGGCGGCCGCTCGAACACTGAAGCTTTCTTT. V gene TRBV5-4 combines with J gene TRBJ1-1, with D unclear. CDR3 length: 15 residues. V was cut by 7 bases and J by 1 base, with 17 bases left in between. CDR1 and CDR2 from the germline V gene are SGHNT and YYREEE (reference sequence).

The V call is TRBV6-1, the J call TRBJ2-7; 7 bases map to TRBD1. This CDR3 contains 14 residues. Germline V gene lookup returns CDR1 MNHNS and CDR2 SASEGT. Trimming removed 4 bases from V and 4 bases from J; junction bases left unmatched: 7. CDR3 amino acids: CASSVSGTEYEQYF. As DNA, the CDR3 is TGTGCCAGCAGTGTCTCCGGGACAGAGTACGAGCAGTACTTC.

The rearrangement uses TRBV6-1 and TRBJ2-7; 10 nucleotides line up with TRBD2. This CDR3 has 15 amino acids. The V gene end was trimmed by 2 bases and the J gene end by 5 bases; junction bases not matched to a gene: 6. Per the germline V gene, CDR1 is MNHNS and CDR2 is SASEGT. CDR3 in DNA: TGTGCCAGCAGTGAATGGAGCGGGAGGGATGACGAGCAGTACTTC. Amino acids: CASSEWSGRDDEQYF.

The J gene is TRBJ2-7, the V gene TRBV30; 8 nucleotides agree with TRBD1. The CDR3 has 15 amino acids. Germline CDR1 reads GTSNPN; CDR2 reads SVGIG (reference sequence). V lost 3 bases to trimming and J lost 7 bases; unmatched junction nucleotides: 14. CDR3 nucleotide sequence: TGTGCCTGGAGCTACGCCGGGACAGGCTCTTGGGAGCAGTACTTC. Residues: CAWSYAGTGSWEQYF.

The chain carries TRBV29-1 and TRBJ2-3; 10 bases match TRBD1. The J segment lost 5 bases and the V segment lost 8 bases, leaving 13 bases of the junction unmatched. CDR3 length equals 15 residues. Per germline, CDR1 SQVTM and CDR2 ANQGSEA. The CDR3, as DNA: TGCAGCCCCCCTGGAGGGACAGGGGCTGGAGATACGCAGTATTTT. This sequence encodes CSPPGGTGAGDTQYF.

The chain couples TRBV27 to TRBJ2-1; 15 nucleotides agree with TRBD2. V gave up 3 bases and J gave up 6 bases; unmatched junction bases: 12. CDR3 size: 19 residues. CDR1 MNHEY and CDR2 SMNVEV come from the germline V gene (reference sequence). The CDR3 coding sequence is TGTGCCAGCAGTTTTTGGGGACTAGCGGGAGGAGGCAGGGCCAATGAGCAGTTCTTC. The encoded protein is CASSFWGLAGGGRANEQFF.

J is TRBJ2-5 and V is TRBV27; D might be TRBD2 (6 bases). V shed 3 bases and J shed 0 bases, with 8 bases lying between them. CDR3 length: 14 residues. The germline CDR1 and CDR2 sequences are MNHEY and SMNVEV (reference sequence). The CDR3 is CASSLLAHQETQYF. CDR3 nucleotides: TGTGCCAGCAGTTTGCTAGCGCACCAAGAGACCCAGTACTTC.

This chain links TRBV7-9 with TRBJ1-1, with D perhaps matching TRBD1 (6 bases). V gave up 5 bases and J gave up 1 base, with 11 bases separating them. This CDR3 comprises 14 residues. CDR1 is SEHNR and CDR2 is FQNEAQ in the germline V gene (reference sequence). The CDR3 loop is CASSDRTANTEAFF. As DNA, the CDR3 is TGTGCCAGCAGCGACAGGACAGCGAACACTGAAGCTTTCTTT. The whole variable domain, remainder taken from reference TRBV7-9 and TRBJ1-1, is DTGVSQNPRHKITKRGQNVTFRCDPISEHNRLYWYRQTLGQGPEFLTYFQNEAQLEKSRLLSDRFSAERPKGSFSTLEIQRTEQGDSAMYLCASSDRTANTEAFFGQGTRLTVV.

The chain uses TRBV5-1 and TRBJ2-2; D is possibly TRBD2 (5 bases). CDR1 SGHRS and CDR2 YFSETQ come from the germline V gene. Trimming removed 4 bases at V and 1 base at J, with 17 bases between. This CDR3 region has 17 residues. DNA for the CDR3: TGCGCCAGCAGCCGAGGATGGGGTAGCGAGAACACCGGGGAGCTGTTTTTT. Its protein is CASSRGWGSENTGELFF. The full variable domain, rest sourced from reference TRBV5-1 and TRBJ2-2, is KAGVTQTPRYLIKTRGQQVTLSCSPISGHRSVSWYQQTPGQGLQFLFEYFSETQRNKGNFPGRFSGRQFSNSRSEMNVSTLELGDSALYLCASSRGWGSENTGELFFGEGSRLTVL.

This clone occurred once. The CDR3 DNA reads as TGTGCCAGCTCACCAACCGGGACAATATCTGAAGCTTTCTTT. Its translation is CASSPTGTISEAFF. J is TRBJ1-1 and V is TRBV18, with D possibly matching TRBD1 (6 bases). The CDR3 extends over 14 amino acids. V lost 2 bases and J 6 bases, leaving 13 bases between the germline ends. Per the germline V gene, CDR1 is KGHSH and CDR2 is LQKENI. The full variable domain, completed using reference TRBV18 and TRBJ1-1, is NAGVMQNPRHLVRRRGQEARLRCSPMKGHSHVYWYRQLPEEGLKFMVYLQKENIIDESGMPKERFSAEFPKEGPSILRIQQVVRGDSAAYFCASSPTGTISEAFFGQGTRLTVV.